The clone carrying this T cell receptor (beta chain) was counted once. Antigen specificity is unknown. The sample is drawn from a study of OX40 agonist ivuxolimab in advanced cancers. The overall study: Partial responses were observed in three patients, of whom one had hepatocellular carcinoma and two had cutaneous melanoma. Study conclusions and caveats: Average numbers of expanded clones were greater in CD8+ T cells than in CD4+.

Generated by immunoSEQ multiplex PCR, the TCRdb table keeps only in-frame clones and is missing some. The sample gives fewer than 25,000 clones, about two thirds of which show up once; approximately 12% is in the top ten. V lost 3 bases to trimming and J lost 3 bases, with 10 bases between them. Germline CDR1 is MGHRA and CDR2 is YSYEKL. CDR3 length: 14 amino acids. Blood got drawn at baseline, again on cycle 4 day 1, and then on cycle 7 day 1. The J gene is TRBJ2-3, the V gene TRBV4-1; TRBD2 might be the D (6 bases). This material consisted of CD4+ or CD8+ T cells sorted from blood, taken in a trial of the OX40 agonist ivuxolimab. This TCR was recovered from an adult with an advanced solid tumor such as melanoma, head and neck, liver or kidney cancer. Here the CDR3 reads CASSQTAGTDTQYF. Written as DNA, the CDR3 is TGCGCCAGCAGCCAGACCGCGGGGACAGATACGCAGTATTTT.